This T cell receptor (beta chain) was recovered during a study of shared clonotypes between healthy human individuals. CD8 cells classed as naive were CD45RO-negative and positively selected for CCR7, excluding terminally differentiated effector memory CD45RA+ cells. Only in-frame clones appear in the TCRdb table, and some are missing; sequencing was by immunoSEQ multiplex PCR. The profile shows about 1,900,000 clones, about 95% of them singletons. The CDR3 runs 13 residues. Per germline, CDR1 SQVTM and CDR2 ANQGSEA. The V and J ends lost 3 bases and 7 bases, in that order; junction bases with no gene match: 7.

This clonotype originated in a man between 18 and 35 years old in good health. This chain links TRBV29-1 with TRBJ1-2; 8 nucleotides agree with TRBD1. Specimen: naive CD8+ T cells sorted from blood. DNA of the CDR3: TGCAGCGTTGATGGGTCAGGGACAGGTGGCTACACCTTC. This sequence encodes CSVDGSGTGGYTF.